Following are 19 T cell receptor beta chains from one sample sequenced in a study of cytomegalovirus exposure and HLA in healthy donors. The data were produced by immunoSEQ multiplex PCR, yet TCRdb's version contains in-frame clones alone and is incomplete. This table holds hundreds of thousands of clones, about 90% found once. What was sequenced was PBMCs. The source of these receptors is a man in his late teens or twenties in good health and CMV-seropositive.

To note about this clone: It is likely a read error: a sequence one base away is far more abundant. This CDR3 is also generated by other DNA sequences in the sample. The CDR3 coding sequence is TGTGCCAGCAGTTTGGGACAGGGGGCCTACGAGCAGTACTTC. Its translation is CASSLGQGAYEQYF. This chain connects TRBV5-4 to TRBJ2-7, with 11 bases aligning to TRBD1. CDR1 and CDR2 from the germline V gene are SGHNT and YYREEE (reference sequence). There are 14 residues in the CDR3.

This chain connects TRBV7-7 to TRBJ1-1; no firm D call. Germline CDR1 is SSHAT and CDR2 is FNYEAQ (reference sequence). V was clipped by 2 bases and J by 5 bases, with 9 bases between them. CDR3 length equals 13 residues. CDR3: CASSLHLGTEAFF. CDR3 nucleotide sequence: TGTGCCAGCAGCTTACACCTGGGGACTGAAGCTTTCTTT.

This clone was counted a single time. The CDR3 loop is CAISEGMGLAGSGQYF. As DNA, the CDR3 is TGTGCCATCAGTGAGGGGATGGGACTAGCGGGATCAGGGCAGTACTTC. The rearrangement joins TRBV10-3 to TRBJ2-5; TRBD2 matches at 13 bases. Germline loops: CDR1 ENHRY, CDR2 SYGVKD. The junction had 11 bases not matched to a gene; V was cut back by 2 bases and J by 11 bases. The CDR3 is made up of 16 amino acids.

This chain links TRBV14 with TRBJ2-7; weak D call: TRBD1 (6 bases). The V end was cut by 3 bases, the J end by 8 bases, with 11 bases between. Germline V CDR1 and CDR2: SGHDN, FVKESK. The CDR3 consists of 12 residues. In nucleotides, the CDR3 is TGTGCCAGCAGCCAGGGCAGGGACAAGCAGTACTTC. Translated, it gives CASSQGRDKQYF.

CDR3 nucleotide sequence: TGTGCCAGCAGTTTTTTACTAGCGGGAGGGCCGGGCACCGGGGAGCTGTTTTTT. Translation gives CASSFLLAGGPGTGELFF. This chain connects TRBV27 to TRBJ2-2; 13 nucleotides line up with TRBD2. The CDR3 covers 18 residues. The V segment lost 3 bases and the J segment 4 bases; nucleotides outside the gene matches: 8. CDR1 is MNHEY and CDR2 is SMNVEV in the germline V gene (reference sequence).

This clone came up once. The J gene is TRBJ2-1, the V gene TRBV9, with 7 bases that match TRBD2. In germline, CDR1 is SGDLS, CDR2 YYNGEE. The CDR3 is made up of 15 amino acids. V shed 0 bases and J 4 bases; nucleotides not matched to a gene: 4. The CDR3 sequence is CASSVVGGGYNEQFF. The CDR3 region has the DNA TGTGCCAGCAGCGTAGTAGGCGGGGGATACAATGAGCAGTTCTTC.

This clone was picked up one time. The J gene is TRBJ2-5, the V gene TRBV5-1; 7 bases agree with TRBD1. This CDR3 comprises 14 residues. With 4 bases clipped from V and 1 base from J, the junction kept 4 bases outside the gene matches. Per the germline V gene, CDR1 is SGHRS and CDR2 is YFSETQ. The CDR3: CASSGWDSQETQYF. Written as DNA, the CDR3 is TGCGCCAGCAGCGGGTGGGACAGCCAAGAGACCCAGTACTTC.

The count of this clone is one. The chain combines TRBV29-1 with TRBJ1-1; a possible D gene is TRBD1 (6 bases). Per the germline V gene, CDR1 is SQVTM and CDR2 is ANQGSEA. The CDR3 length is 14 residues. Trimming shortened V by 7 bases and J by 5 bases, and 20 bases separated the two germline ends. The CDR3 DNA reads TGCAGCGGTTTGGACAGCGGGCACGCAACTGAAGCTTTCTTT. Its protein product is CSGLDSGHATEAFF.

The chain combines TRBV4-1 with TRBJ1-4, with 10 bases matching TRBD1. With V trimmed by 0 bases and J by 6 bases, 4 bases remained unmatched. In germline, CDR1 is MGHRA, CDR2 YSYEKL. The CDR3 has 16 residues. The CDR3 protein is CASSQERGTGDEKLFF. In DNA, the CDR3 is TGCGCCAGCAGCCAAGAGCGGGGGACAGGGGATGAAAAACTGTTTTTT.

This clone was counted a single time. The CDR3 spells CASSRQGIQAFF. The CDR3 bases are TGTGCCAGCAGTAGACAGGGTATACAAGCTTTCTTT. The V gene is TRBV6-5, the J gene TRBJ1-1, with 7 bases that match TRBD1. From germline, CDR1 is MNHEY and CDR2 SVGAGI. With V trimmed by 5 bases and J by 9 bases, 6 bases remained unmatched. This CDR3 has 12 residues.

This clone came up once. The rearrangement joins TRBV29-1 to TRBJ2-3; the D gene is possibly TRBD1 (8 bases). The CDR3 covers 14 residues. Germline assignment: CDR1 SQVTM and CDR2 ANQGSEA. V was trimmed by 8 bases and J by 2 bases, leaving 17 bases between them. CDR3 amino acids: CSTNRGGITDTQYF. The CDR3 nucleotides read TGCAGCACTAACAGGGGGGGGATCACAGATACGCAGTATTTT.

The chain joins TRBV9 to TRBJ2-7; 10 positions match TRBD2. J was trimmed by 5 bases and V by 0 bases; bases with no gene match: 11. Germline V gene data show CDR1 as SGDLS and CDR2 as YYNGEE. The CDR3 totals 17 residues. The CDR3 spells CASSVAASGSVQDEQYF. CDR3 in DNA: TGTGCCAGCAGCGTAGCGGCTAGCGGGAGTGTTCAGGACGAGCAGTACTTC.

The rearrangement joins TRBV9 to TRBJ2-7; D is ambiguous. This CDR3 contains 13 residues. V gave up 0 bases and J gave up 3 bases, with 7 bases separating them. Germline CDR1 reads SGDLS; CDR2 reads YYNGEE. The CDR3 DNA is TGTGCCAGCAGCGTAGTTCCGAACTACGAGCAGTACTTC. This sequence encodes CASSVVPNYEQYF.

The chain recombines TRBV6-5 with TRBJ1-4; D call uncertain. The ends were cut back, 0 bases at V and 4 bases at J, with 3 bases in the middle. The V gene's germline CDR1 is MNHEY and CDR2 SVGAGI. The CDR3 length is 13 residues. As DNA, the CDR3 is TGTGCCAGCAGTTACTCGGGTAATGAAAAACTGTTTTTT. Its protein product is CASSYSGNEKLFF.

This clone was counted between two and nine times. This sequence joins TRBV2 and TRBJ1-2; D remains ambiguous. This CDR3 has 11 amino acids. V was cut by 8 bases and J by 8 bases, with 12 bases left in between. Germline-derived CDR1 and CDR2 are SNHLY and FYNNEI. In DNA form, the CDR3 reads TGTGCCAGCTCACTCGGCGGCGGCTACACCTTC. Translation: CASSLGGGYTF.

This clone has a single count. The gene calls are TRBV7-8 and TRBJ1-2, with TRBD1 as a possible D gene (5 bases). The CDR3 runs 17 residues. The germline CDR1 and CDR2 sequences are SGHVS and FQNEAQ. V was clipped by 5 bases and J by 5 bases, with 24 bases between them. The CDR3 reads CASSPRIPLGTGYGYTF. The CDR3 nucleotides read TGTGCCAGCAGCCCCAGGATCCCCTTAGGGACCGGATATGGCTACACCTTC.

The chain carries TRBV10-3 and TRBJ2-7; the D gene is possibly TRBD1 (5 bases). CDR1 ENHRY and CDR2 SYGVKD come from the germline V gene. This CDR3 has 14 amino acids. The V gene lost 2 bases and the J gene lost 4 bases, with 12 bases spanning the gap. The CDR3 here is CAISEALTEYEQYF. The DNA for the CDR3 is TGTGCCATCAGTGAGGCCTTGACAGAGTACGAGCAGTACTTC.

This clone came up once. The chain joins TRBV2 to TRBJ2-3, with 8 bases identical to TRBD2. The CDR3 sequence is 15 residues long. V was clipped by 5 bases and J by 1 base; unmatched bases: 5. The germline CDR1 and CDR2 sequences are SNHLY and FYNNEI. CDR3 nucleotides: TGTGCCAGCAGTCTTAGCGGGATTGGCACAGATACGCAGTATTTT. Translation: CASSLSGIGTDTQYF. The complete variable domain, with remaining parts taken from reference TRBV2 and TRBJ2-3, reads EPEVTQTPSHQVTQMGQEVILRCVPISNHLYFYWYRQILGQKVEFLVSFYNNEISEKSEIFDDQFSVERPDGSNFTLKIRSTKLEDSAMYFCASSLSGIGTDTQYFGPGTRLTVL.

The chain joins TRBV25-1 to TRBJ1-2; possible D gene TRBD1, 5 bases. Germline-derived CDR1 and CDR2 are MGHDK and SYGVNS. The CDR3 contains 11 residues. The V end lost 4 bases, the J end lost 8 bases, and 8 bases lay between the germline ends. Here the CDR3 DNA reads TGTGCCAGCAGTGGGGGCGGCGGCTACACCTTC. Its protein is CASSGGGGYTF.